This record concerns one TCR beta chain sequence. Its antigen is as yet unknown. The CDR3 extends over 17 amino acids. Germline CDR1 is MNHNS and CDR2 is SASEGT. The ends lost 2 bases at V and 3 bases at J; junction bases unmatched: 13. The sample comes from a study of cytomegalovirus exposure and HLA in healthy donors. Broader study findings: TCR beta V- and J-gene trimming, according to a later analysis, was linked to a missense DCLRE1C variant. The study listed approximately 160 cytomegalovirus-associated TCR beta chains.

Primers included in the PCR were 60 Vbeta and 13 Jbeta primers. Profiling relied on immunoSEQ multiplex PCR, and the TCRdb table lists in-frame clones only, not all of them. The top ten hold more than 0.45% of the sample, which has around 230,000 clones, around 80% seen once. The sequencing input was PBMCs. The origin of this receptor is a boy aged 10-17 years in good health and CMV-seronegative. This chain joins TRBV6-1 and TRBJ2-7, with 7 bases identical to TRBD2. CDR3 residues: CASSENPQRGFNYEQYF. CDR3 bases: TGTGCCAGCAGTGAAAACCCCCAGCGGGGATTCAACTACGAGCAGTACTTC.